This TCR beta chain was sequenced in a study of cytomegalovirus exposure and HLA in healthy donors. About the research overall: In a previous analysis, around 110 million unique TCR beta sequences were found from 170 million or so T cells.

Vbeta (60) and Jbeta (13) primers were used in the PCR. The table came from immunoSEQ multiplex PCR; TCRdb's copy has only in-frame clones and leaves some out. The data show fewer than 120,000 clones, roughly 78% seen once. Trimming shortened V by 3 bases and J by 4 bases, and 12 bases separated the two germline ends. The germline CDR1 and CDR2 sequences are SGHTA and FQGNSA. This CDR3 has 14 amino acids. The chain recombines TRBV7-2 with TRBJ1-1; D is uncertain. Input material: PBMCs. The source of this sequence is a woman aged 25 to 45 in good health and CMV-seronegative. For the CDR3, the DNA is TGTGCCAGCAGCTTGGGAGGGATTGTCACTGAAGCTTTCTTT. Protein sequence: CASSLGGIVTEAFF.